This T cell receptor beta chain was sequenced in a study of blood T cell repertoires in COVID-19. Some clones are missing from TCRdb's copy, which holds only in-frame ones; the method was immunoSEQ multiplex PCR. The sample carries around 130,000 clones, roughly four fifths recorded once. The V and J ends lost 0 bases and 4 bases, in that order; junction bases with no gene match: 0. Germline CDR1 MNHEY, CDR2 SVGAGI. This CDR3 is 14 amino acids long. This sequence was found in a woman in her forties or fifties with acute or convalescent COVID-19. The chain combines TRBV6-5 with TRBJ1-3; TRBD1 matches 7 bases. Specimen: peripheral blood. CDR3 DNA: TGTGCCAGCAGTTACTCGGGACAGGGAAACACCATATATTTT. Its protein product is CASSYSGQGNTIYF.